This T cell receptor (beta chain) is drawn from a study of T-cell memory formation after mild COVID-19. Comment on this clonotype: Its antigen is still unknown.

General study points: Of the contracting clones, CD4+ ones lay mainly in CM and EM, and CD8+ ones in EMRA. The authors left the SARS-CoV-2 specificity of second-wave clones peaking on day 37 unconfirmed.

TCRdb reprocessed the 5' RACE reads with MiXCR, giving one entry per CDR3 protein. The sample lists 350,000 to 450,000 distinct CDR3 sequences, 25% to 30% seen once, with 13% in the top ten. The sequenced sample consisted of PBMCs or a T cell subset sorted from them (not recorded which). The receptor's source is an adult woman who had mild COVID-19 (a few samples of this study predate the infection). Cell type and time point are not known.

The CDR3 region has the DNA TGTGCCAGCAGTTTTAATAAGGAGCAGTACTTC. Protein sequence: CASSFNKEQYF. The chain employs TRBV12-3 or TRBV12-4 and TRBJ2-7; D gene uncertain. Trimming took off 3 bases at V and 7 bases at J, with 7 bases between the two ends. The CDR3 spans 11 residues.